This TCR beta chain was recorded in a study of cytomegalovirus exposure and HLA in healthy donors. CDR3 length: 17 amino acids. In germline, CDR1 is MDHEN, CDR2 SYDVKM. Trimming pared 3 bases from V and 3 bases from J, leaving 20 bases between. Primers for the PCR totalled 60 Vbeta and 13 Jbeta. Repertoires were generated with immunoSEQ multiplex PCR, while TCRdb's copy carries only in-frame clones and drops some. The table shows about 200,000 clones, with about 81% occurring only once. The sequence derives from a woman aged 50 to 60 in good health and CMV-seropositive. J is TRBJ1-1 and V is TRBV28; D is perhaps TRBD1 (6 bases). Sequencing used PBMCs. The CDR3 nucleotides are TGTGCCAGCAGTTTTTCGAATATGAGGGGGTGGGACACTGAAGCTTTCTTT. Translation: CASSFSNMRGWDTEAFF.